This TCR beta chain is drawn from a study of OX40 agonist ivuxolimab in advanced cancers. Unmatched junction bases numbered 4, after V lost 6 bases and J lost 4 bases. Germline CDR1 is SQVTM and CDR2 is ANQGSEA. There are 12 residues in the CDR3. Clones were read by immunoSEQ multiplex PCR, and TCRdb kept only the in-frame ones, dropping some. The repertoire holds 40,000 to 60,000 clones, with roughly four fifths as singletons. This clone was picked up many times. The material sequenced was CD4+ or CD8+ T cells sorted from blood, taken in a trial of the OX40 agonist ivuxolimab. The chain carries TRBV29-1 and TRBJ1-2, with 8 bases aligning to TRBD1. The receptor comes from an adult with an advanced solid tumor such as melanoma, head and neck, liver or kidney cancer. The CDR3 spells CSVDREGYGYTF. The CDR3 nucleotides are TGCAGCGTGGACAGGGAGGGCTATGGCTACACCTTC.